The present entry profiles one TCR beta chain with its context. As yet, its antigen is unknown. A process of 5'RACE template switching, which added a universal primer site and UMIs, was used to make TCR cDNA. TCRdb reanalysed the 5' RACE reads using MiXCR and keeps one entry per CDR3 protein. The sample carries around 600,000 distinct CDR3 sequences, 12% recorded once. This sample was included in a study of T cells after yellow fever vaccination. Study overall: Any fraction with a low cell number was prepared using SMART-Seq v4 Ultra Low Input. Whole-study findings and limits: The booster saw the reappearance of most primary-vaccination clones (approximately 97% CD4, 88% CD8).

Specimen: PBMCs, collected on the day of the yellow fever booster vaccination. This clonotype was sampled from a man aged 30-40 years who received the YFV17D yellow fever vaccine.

CDR3 sequence (DNA): TGTGCCAGCAGCCCGTATCCCCCCGGGACAGCAAAGAAAGAGACCCAGTACTTC. Protein: CASSPYPPGTAKKETQYF. The chain uses TRBV11-2 and TRBJ2-5; 7 bases match TRBD1. Germline CDR1 is SGHAT and CDR2 is FQNNGV. V lost 5 bases and J lost 3; bases outside the gene matches: 18. The CDR3 extends over 18 amino acids.